The source of this T cell receptor beta chain is a study of neurological immune-mediated disorders. Between the trimmed V and J ends, which lost 8 bases and 3 bases, there was a span of 13 bases. The V gene's germline CDR1 is KGHDR and CDR2 SFDVKD. CDR3 length: 13 amino acids. This clonotype was picked up many times. The antigen is unknown. Template-switch 5'RACE cDNA synthesis added a 10-nucleotide unique molecular identifier. TCRdb reprocessed the 5' RACE reads with MiXCR, giving one entry per CDR3 protein. The sample records approximately 130,000 distinct CDR3 sequences, approximately 3.2% being singletons. Study outcomes and limitations: HTLV-1-associated myelopathy led in TCR clonal expansion, while multiple sclerosis ranked lowest, below healthy controls. The phylogenetic placement of 18 of 34 multiple sclerosis patients' repertoires in one related-CDR3 cluster constitutes a possible signature. Private repertoires in all groups were suggested by the absence of shared CDR3 amino acid sequences among expanded clones across subjects.

This TCR derives from a woman aged 25 to 39 with multiple sclerosis. The chain recombines TRBV24-1 with TRBJ2-7, with D possibly being TRBD2 (6 bases). Sequenced input: PBMCs. In nucleotides, the CDR3 is TGTGCCACCAAGGGACTCCTCGTCTACGAGCAGTACTTC. It specifies CATKGLLVYEQYF.